This TCR beta chain emerged from a study of response to subunit inactivated influenza vaccine. Regarding the study as a whole: There was a suggestion from the authors that each seasonal influenza vaccination recruits few new T cells.

TCRdb used MiXCR to reprocess the RT-PCR reads, holding one entry per CDR3 protein. The profile covers fewer than 700,000 distinct CDR3 sequences, with roughly 13% appearing a single time and less than 15% taken by the ten largest. The CDR3 runs to 16 residues. CDR1 and CDR2 (germline): SGHTA, FQGNSA. The ends lost 2 bases at V and 6 bases at J; junction bases unmatched: 7. Turning to this clonotype: What it recognizes is unknown.

The source was PBMCs from blood, collected around seven weeks after vaccination. The receptor's source is a man in his fifties who received an inactivated influenza vaccine. This sequence joins TRBV7-2 and TRBJ2-1; 10 bases agree with TRBD2. CDR3 nucleotides: TGTGCCAGCAGCTTACTAGCGGGGGTTCGGGGCAATGAGCAGTTCTTC. Amino acid sequence: CASSLLAGVRGNEQFF.